This T cell receptor (beta chain) was identified in a study of T-cell memory formation after mild COVID-19 (dated by TCRdb to about 2021). Regarding the study in general: TCR sequence clusters from the two donors were found to be largely donor specific. Longitudinal TCRalpha and TCRbeta repertoire sequencing tracked T-cell clones expanding and contracting after mild COVID-19 in a couple of donors. Two young, previously healthy adult volunteers made up the cohort, one male and one female.

The paper's findings and limits, for the study overall: Some responding clones were found in pre-infection memory, which suggests that pre-existing cross-reactive memory T cells took part in the SARS-CoV-2 response. Contracting CD4+ clones were located mainly in the CM and EM memory subsets, whereas CD8+ clones were found to be enriched in EMRA. The study included only a couple of mild cases, and larger cohorts that include severe cases with pre-infection samples were judged to be necessary. Clones contracting from day 15 to 85 had balanced CD4/CD8 phenotypes, while a second wave expanding from day 15 to 37 was biased towards CD4+. SARS-CoV-2 specificity was not confirmed for the second-wave clones peaking on day 37.

Relative to germline, V is 6 bases shorter and J is 4 bases shorter, with 13 bases between their ends. From cysteine to phenylalanine, the CDR3 is 14 amino acids long. Just the 42-base CDR3 DNA is kept, in frame starting at base 1. The germline V gene gives CDR1 as SGHTA and CDR2 as FQGNSA. Comment on this clonotype: The antigen it binds to is not known. Per-base qualities were not stored, and no clone one base away is much larger.

Sequencing instrument: Illumina NovaSeq 6000. cDNA libraries for TCRalpha and TCRbeta were prepared by 5'RACE using constant-segment primers, with sample barcodes and unique molecular identifiers added. RNA was extracted from every sample with Trizol reagent. Library amplification was performed in two PCR steps, and a second sample barcode and Illumina TruSeq adapters were introduced in the second step. The libraries were sequenced on an Illumina NovaSeq using 2 x 150 bp paired-end reads. Under the source paper's analysis protocol: Reads were demultiplexed and collapsed into UMI-guided consensus sequences with migec v1.2.7. Using mixcr v2.1.11, the UMI consensuses were aligned to TRA and TRB V and J templates and assembled into clonotypes. A clonotype was counted as expanded or contracted only when both edgeR and NoisET called the clonotype significant, with the noise models trained on biological replicates. For edgeR calls, a false discovery rate-adjusted p below 0.01 and a log2 fold-change threshold of 1 were applied. As an exploratory analysis of dynamics, max-normalized trajectories of the 1000 most abundant clonotypes were examined by PCA with hierarchical clustering. Separately sequenced CD4+ and CD8+ repertoires were used to assign a CD4 or CD8 phenotype to each responding clone. In-frame beta chains were kept once TCRdb had trimmed the public reads at Q25 with fastp and called clones with MiXCR. Every entry covers one CDR3 protein and lists the most common genes and DNA from its rows. V and J calls and clone size were set by TCRdb, not the authors. The sample table holds 210,000 or so distinct CDR3 sequences, of which 27% were seen once. About 10% of the sample is in the top ten clones.

Ficoll-Paque density gradient centrifugation was used to isolate PBMCs. The sequenced sample consisted of PBMCs or a T cell subset sorted from them (not recorded which). The sequence links TRBV7-2 to TRBJ2-4; a tentative D call is TRBD1 (5 bases match). This sequence originates from an adult woman who had mild COVID-19 (a few samples of this study predate the infection). The sample titles of this study are shuffled in the database, so cell type and time point are left out; the donor was told from shared clones. The CDR3 region has the sequence CASRPPGQKNIQYF. At the DNA level, the sequence is TGTGCCAGCAGACCCCCTGGACAAAAAAACATTCAGTACTTC.